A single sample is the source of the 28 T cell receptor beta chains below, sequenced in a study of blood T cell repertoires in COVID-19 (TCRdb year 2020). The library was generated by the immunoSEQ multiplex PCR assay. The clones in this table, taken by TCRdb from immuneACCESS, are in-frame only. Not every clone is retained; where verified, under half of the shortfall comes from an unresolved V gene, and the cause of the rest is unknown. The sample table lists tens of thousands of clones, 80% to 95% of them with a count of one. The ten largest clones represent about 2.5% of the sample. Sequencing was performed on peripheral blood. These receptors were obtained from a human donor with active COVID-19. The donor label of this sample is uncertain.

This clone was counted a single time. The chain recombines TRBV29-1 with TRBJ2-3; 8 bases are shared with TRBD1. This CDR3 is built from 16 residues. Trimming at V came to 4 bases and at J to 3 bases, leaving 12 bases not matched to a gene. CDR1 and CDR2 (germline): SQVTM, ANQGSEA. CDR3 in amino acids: CSVGGQGAKMTDTQYF. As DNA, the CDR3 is TGCAGCGTTGGGGGGCAGGGGGCAAAGATGACAGATACGCAGTATTTT.

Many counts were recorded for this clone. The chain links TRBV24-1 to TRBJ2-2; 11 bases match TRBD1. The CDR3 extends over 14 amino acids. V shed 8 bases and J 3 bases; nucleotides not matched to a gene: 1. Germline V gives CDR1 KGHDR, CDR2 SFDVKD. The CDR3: CATTGQGDTGELFF. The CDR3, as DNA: TGTGCCACCACGGGACAGGGGGACACCGGGGAGCTGTTTTTT.

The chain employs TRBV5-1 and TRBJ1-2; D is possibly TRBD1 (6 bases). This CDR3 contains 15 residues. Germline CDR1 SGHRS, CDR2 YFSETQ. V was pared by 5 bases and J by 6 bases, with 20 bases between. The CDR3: CASRRSAGEIDGYTF. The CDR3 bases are TGCGCCAGCAGGAGAAGTGCAGGGGAGATCGATGGCTACACCTTC.

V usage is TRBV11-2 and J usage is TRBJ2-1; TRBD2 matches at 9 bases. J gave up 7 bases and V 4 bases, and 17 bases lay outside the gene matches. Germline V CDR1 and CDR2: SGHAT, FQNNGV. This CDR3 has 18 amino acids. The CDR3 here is CASSSLRSAGGIRNEQFF. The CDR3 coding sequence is TGTGCCAGCAGCTCTCTTAGGTCTGCGGGGGGGATCCGAAATGAGCAGTTCTTC.

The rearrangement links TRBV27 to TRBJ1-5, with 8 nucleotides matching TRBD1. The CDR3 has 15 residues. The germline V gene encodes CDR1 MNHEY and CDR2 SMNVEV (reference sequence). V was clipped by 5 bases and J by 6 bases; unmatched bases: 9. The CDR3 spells CASSTAGGASQPQHF. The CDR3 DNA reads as TGTGCCAGCAGTACCGCAGGGGGCGCAAGTCAGCCCCAGCATTTT.

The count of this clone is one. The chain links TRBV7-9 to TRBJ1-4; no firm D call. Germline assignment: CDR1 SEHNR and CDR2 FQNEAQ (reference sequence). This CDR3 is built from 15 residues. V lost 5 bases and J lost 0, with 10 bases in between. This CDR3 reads CASSQGSSTNEKLFF. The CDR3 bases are TGTGCCAGCAGCCAAGGGAGTTCAACTAATGAAAAACTGTTTTTT.

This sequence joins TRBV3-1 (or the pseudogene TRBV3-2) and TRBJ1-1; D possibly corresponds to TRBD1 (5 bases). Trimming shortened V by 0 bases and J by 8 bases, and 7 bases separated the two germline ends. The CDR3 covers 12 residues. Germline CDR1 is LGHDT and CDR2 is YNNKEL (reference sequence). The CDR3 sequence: CASSQEGGEAFF. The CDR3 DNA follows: TGTGCCAGCAGCCAAGAGGGGGGGGAAGCTTTCTTT.

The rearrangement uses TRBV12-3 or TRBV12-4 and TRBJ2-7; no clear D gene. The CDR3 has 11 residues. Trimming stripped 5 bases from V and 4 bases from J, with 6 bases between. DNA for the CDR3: TGTGCCAGCAGTCCCCGTTACGAGCAGTACTTC. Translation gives CASSPRYEQYF.

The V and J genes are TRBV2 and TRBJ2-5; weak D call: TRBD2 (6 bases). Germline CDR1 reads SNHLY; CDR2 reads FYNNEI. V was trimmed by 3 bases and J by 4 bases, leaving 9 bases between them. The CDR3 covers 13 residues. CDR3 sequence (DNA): TGTGCCAGCAGTGAGGAGGGCGGAGAGACCCAGTACTTC. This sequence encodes CASSEEGGETQYF.

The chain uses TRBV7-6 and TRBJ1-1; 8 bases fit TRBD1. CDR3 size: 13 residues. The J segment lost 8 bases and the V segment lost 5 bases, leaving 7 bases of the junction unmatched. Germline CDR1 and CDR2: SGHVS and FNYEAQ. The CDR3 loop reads CASSQPGTGEAFF. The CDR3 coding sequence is TGTGCCAGCAGCCAACCCGGGACAGGCGAAGCTTTCTTT. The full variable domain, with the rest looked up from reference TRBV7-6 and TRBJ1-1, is GAGVSQSPRYKVTKRGQDVALRCDPISGHVSLYWYRQALGQGPEFLTYFNYEAQQDKSGLPNDRFSAERPEGSISTLTIQRTEQRDSAMYRCASSQPGTGEAFFGQGTRLTVV.

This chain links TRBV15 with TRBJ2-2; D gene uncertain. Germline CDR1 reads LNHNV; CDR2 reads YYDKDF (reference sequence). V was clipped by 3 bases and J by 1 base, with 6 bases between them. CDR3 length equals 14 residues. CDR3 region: CATSSRRNTGELFF. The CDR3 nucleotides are TGTGCCACCAGCAGTAGAAGGAACACCGGGGAGCTGTTTTTT.

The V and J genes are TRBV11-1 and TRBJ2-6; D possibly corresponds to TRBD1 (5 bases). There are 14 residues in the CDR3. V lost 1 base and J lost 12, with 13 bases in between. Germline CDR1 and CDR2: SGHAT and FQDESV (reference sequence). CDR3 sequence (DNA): TGTGCCAGCAGCTTAGACAGGCTGAGTGGCGTCCTGACTTTC. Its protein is CASSLDRLSGVLTF.

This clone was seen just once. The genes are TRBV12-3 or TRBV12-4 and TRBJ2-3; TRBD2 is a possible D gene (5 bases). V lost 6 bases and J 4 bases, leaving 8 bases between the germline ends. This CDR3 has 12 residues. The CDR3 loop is CASRMRADTQYF. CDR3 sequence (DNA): TGTGCCAGCAGGATGAGGGCAGATACGCAGTATTTT.

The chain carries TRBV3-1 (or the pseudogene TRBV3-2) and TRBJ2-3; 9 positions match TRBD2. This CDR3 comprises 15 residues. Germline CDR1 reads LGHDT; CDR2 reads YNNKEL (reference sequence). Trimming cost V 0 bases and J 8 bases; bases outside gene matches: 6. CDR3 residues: CASSQDGLAGSTQYF. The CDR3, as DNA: TGTGCCAGCAGCCAAGATGGGCTAGCGGGGAGTACGCAGTATTTT.

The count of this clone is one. The CDR3 here is CASSLYTGMMETQYF. As DNA, the CDR3 is TGTGCCAGCAGCTTATATACAGGGATGATGGAGACCCAGTACTTC. The gene calls are TRBV7-2 and TRBJ2-5; weak D call: TRBD1 (6 bases). V lost 2 bases and J lost 5, with 15 bases in between. This CDR3 has 15 amino acids. Germline values: CDR1 SGHTA, CDR2 FQGNSA.

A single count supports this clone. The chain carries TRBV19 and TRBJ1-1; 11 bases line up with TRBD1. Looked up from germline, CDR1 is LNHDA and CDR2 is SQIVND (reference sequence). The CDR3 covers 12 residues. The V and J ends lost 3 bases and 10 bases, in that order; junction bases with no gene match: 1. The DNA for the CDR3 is TGTGCCAGTAGTATCGGGACAGGGGGAGCTTTCTTT. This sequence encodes CASSIGTGGAFF.

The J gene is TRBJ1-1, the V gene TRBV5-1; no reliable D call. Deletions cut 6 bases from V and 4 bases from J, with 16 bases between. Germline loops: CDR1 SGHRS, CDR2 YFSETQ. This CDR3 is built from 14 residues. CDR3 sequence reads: CASTRGEVGTEAFF. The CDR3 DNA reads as TGCGCCAGCACCCGTGGGGAGGTGGGCACTGAAGCTTTCTTT.

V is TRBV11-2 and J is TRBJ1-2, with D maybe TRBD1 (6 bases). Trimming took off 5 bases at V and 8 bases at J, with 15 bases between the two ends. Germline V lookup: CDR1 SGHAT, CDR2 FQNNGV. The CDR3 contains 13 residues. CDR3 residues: CASSPGTQGGYTF. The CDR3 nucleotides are TGTGCCAGCAGCCCCGGGACGCAGGGGGGCTACACCTTC.

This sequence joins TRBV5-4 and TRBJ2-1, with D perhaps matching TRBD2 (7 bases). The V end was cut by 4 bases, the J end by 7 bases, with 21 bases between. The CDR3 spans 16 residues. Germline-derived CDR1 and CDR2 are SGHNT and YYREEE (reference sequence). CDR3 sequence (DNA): TGTGCCAGCAGCCCACCTAGGAGGGGGGGCGGGAATGAGCAGTTCTTC. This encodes CASSPPRRGGGNEQFF.

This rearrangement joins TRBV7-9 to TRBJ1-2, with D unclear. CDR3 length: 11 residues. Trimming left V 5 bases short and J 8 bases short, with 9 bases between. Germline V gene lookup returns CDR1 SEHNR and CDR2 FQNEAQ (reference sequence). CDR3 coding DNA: TGTGCCAGCAGCCTCCTCCCGGGCTACACCTTC. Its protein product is CASSLLPGYTF. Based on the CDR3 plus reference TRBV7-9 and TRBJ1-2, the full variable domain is DTGVSQNPRHKITKRGQNVTFRCDPISEHNRLYWYRQTLGQGPEFLTYFQNEAQLEKSRLLSDRFSAERPKGSFSTLEIQRTEQGDSAMYLCASSLLPGYTFGSGTRLTVV.

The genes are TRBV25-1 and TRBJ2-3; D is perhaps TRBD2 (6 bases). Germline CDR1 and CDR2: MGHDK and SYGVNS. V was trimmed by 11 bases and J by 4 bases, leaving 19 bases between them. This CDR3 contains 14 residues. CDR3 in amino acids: CAARGGAEADTQYF. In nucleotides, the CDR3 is TGTGCCGCCCGAGGAGGGGCGGAGGCAGATACGCAGTATTTT.

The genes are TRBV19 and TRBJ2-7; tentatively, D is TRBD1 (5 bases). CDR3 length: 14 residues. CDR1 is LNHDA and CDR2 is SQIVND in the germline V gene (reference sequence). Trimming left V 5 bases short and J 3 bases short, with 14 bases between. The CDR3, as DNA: TGTGCCAGTAGTTCATCCAGTCAGGGCTACGAGCAGTACTTC. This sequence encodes CASSSSSQGYEQYF.

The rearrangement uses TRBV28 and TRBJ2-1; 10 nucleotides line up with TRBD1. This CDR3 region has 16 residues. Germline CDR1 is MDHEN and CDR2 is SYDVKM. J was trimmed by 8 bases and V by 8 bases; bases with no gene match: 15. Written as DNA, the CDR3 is TGTGCCAGCCCCGCGGCGGGGACAGGGGCTTTGGATGAGCAGTTCTTC. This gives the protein CASPAAGTGALDEQFF.

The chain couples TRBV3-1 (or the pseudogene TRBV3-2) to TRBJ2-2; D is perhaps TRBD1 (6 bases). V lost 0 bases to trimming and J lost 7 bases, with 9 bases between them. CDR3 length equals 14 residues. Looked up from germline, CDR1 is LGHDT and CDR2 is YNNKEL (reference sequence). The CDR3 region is CASSQDRGNGELFF. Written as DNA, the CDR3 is TGTGCCAGCAGCCAAGATAGGGGGAACGGGGAGCTGTTTTTT.

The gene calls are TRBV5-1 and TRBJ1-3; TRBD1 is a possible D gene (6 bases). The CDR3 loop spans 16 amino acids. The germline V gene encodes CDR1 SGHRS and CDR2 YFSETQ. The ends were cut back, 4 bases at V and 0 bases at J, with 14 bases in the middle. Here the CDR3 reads CASSPSRGVSGNTIYF. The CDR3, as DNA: TGCGCCAGCAGCCCCTCCAGGGGCGTCTCTGGAAACACCATATATTTT. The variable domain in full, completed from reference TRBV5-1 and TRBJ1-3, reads KAGVTQTPRYLIKTRGQQVTLSCSPISGHRSVSWYQQTPGQGLQFLFEYFSETQRNKGNFPGRFSGRQFSNSRSEMNVSTLELGDSALYLCASSPSRGVSGNTIYFGEGSWLTVV.

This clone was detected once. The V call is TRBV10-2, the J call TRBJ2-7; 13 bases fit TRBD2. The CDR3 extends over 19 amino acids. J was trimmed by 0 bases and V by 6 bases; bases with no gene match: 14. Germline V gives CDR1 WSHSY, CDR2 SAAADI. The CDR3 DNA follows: TGCGCCAGCAGGGATAGACTAGCGGGGGGCCACAGTGGCTCCTACGAGCAGTACTTC. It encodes CASRDRLAGGHSGSYEQYF.

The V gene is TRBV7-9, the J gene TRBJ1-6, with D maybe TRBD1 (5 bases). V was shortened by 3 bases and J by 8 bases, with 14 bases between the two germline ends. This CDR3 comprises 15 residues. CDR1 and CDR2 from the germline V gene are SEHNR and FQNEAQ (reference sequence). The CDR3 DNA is TGTGCCAGCAGCTTGACAGCATTGAAGGATTCACCCCTCCACTTT. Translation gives CASSLTALKDSPLHF.

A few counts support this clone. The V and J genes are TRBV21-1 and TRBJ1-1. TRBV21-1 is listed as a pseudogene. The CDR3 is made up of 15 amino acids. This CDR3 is CASSPRRTRNTEAFF. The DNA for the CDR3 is TGTGCCAGCAGCCCTCGTCGTACGAGGAACACTGAAGCTTTCTTT.